Presented here are 7 T cell receptor beta chains from one specimen sequenced in a study of T cell responses to AZD1222 COVID-19 vaccine. Data came from immunoSEQ multiplex PCR; TCRdb stores just in-frame clones and leaves some out. The table records some 110,000 clones, roughly 88% of them present only once. Sequencing was performed on peripheral blood, taken on day 0 of AZD1222 vaccination. The receptors originated from an adult in good health.

The chain employs TRBV9 and TRBJ2-5, with a weak D call TRBD2 (7 bases). This CDR3 comprises 16 residues. V lost 4 bases and J lost 5, with 21 bases in between. Germline values: CDR1 SGDLS, CDR2 YYNGEE. The chain's CDR3 is CASSSGGGPLGETQYF. The CDR3 DNA sequence: TGTGCCAGCAGCTCTGGCGGGGGCCCACTGGGGGAGACCCAGTACTTC. The full variable domain, in which reference TRBV9 and TRBJ2-5 provide the parts outside the CDR3, is DSGVTQTPKHLITATGQRVTLRCSPRSGDLSVYWYQQSLDQGLQFLIQYYNGEERAKGNILERFSAQQFPDLHSELNLSSLELGDSALYFCASSSGGGPLGETQYFGPGTRLLVL.

The V call is TRBV30, the J call TRBJ2-7; maybe TRBD2 (7 bases). Germline V CDR1 and CDR2: GTSNPN, SVGIG (reference sequence). Trimming removed 3 bases from V and 4 bases from J, with 13 bases in between. The CDR3 has 13 residues. Here the CDR3 DNA reads TGTGCCTGGAGGGGAGGGGGGGTTTACGAGCAGTACTTC. Protein product: CAWRGGGVYEQYF.

The chain is built from TRBV5-3 and TRBJ1-4; a weak D match, TRBD1 (5 bases). TRBV5-3 is flagged as an ORF with uncertain function. The CDR3 has 16 amino acids. V was pared by 5 bases and J by 0 bases, with 14 bases between. In DNA, the CDR3 is TGTGCCAGAAGGACAGACAGCTTCGCAACTAATGAAAAACTGTTTTTT. Amino acid sequence: CARRTDSFATNEKLFF.

This rearrangement joins TRBV5-1 to TRBJ1-2; perhaps TRBD1 as D (5 bases). V lost 1 base, J lost 4 bases, and 11 bases lay in between. The CDR3 covers 14 residues. Per germline, CDR1 SGHRS and CDR2 YFSETQ. The CDR3 DNA reads TGCGCCAGCAGCTTGCGGGGGACCGGCTATGGCTACACCTTC. This codes for CASSLRGTGYGYTF.

The V gene is TRBV7-2, the J gene TRBJ1-1; possible D gene TRBD1, 5 bases. Germline loops: CDR1 SGHTA, CDR2 FQGNSA. This CDR3 contains 16 residues. Trimming shortened V by 2 bases and J by 1 base, and 14 bases separated the two germline ends. The CDR3 protein is CASSLQGSYQNTEAFF. Written as DNA, the CDR3 is TGTGCCAGCAGCTTACAGGGAAGTTATCAGAACACTGAAGCTTTCTTT.

The J gene is TRBJ1-5, the V gene TRBV6-5; 7 bases are shared with TRBD1. This CDR3 has 13 amino acids. Per the germline V gene, CDR1 is MNHEY and CDR2 is SVGAGI. Losses at the gene ends were 10 bases for V and 1 base for J; bases not matched to a gene: 4. The CDR3 loop is CAIRGQSNQPQHF. The CDR3 nucleotides are TGTGCCATCCGGGGACAGAGCAATCAGCCCCAGCATTTT.

The chain recombines TRBV19 with TRBJ1-1; 7 bases map to TRBD1. This CDR3 contains 13 residues. Germline trimming cut 4 bases from V and 3 bases from J; bases unmatched to any gene: 2. CDR1 is LNHDA, CDR2 SQIVND, per germline (reference sequence). The CDR3, as DNA: TGTGCCAGTAGTAAAGACAGGGACACTGAAGCTTTCTTT. Its protein product is CASSKDRDTEAFF.